This TCR beta chain was profiled in a study of blood T cell repertoires in COVID-19. As for the study in general: Samples came from the United States, Italy and Spain, spanning acute and convalescent COVID-19.

Concerning this clone: Sequence at one end of the junction differs from germline and may be a read error.

Profiled with immunoSEQ multiplex PCR; TCRdb holds only in-frame clones, not every one. In the table there are 150,000 to 200,000 clones, roughly three quarters of which are singletons. The TCR was taken from a woman of 80 years or more with COVID-19, enrolled during active disease. The specimen sequenced was peripheral blood.

CDR3 amino acids: CASSASLAGGMDEQFF. The CDR3 nucleotides are TGTGCTAGCAGCGCCTCCCTAGCGGGAGGAATGGATGAGCAGTTCTTC. This chain connects TRBV7-7 to TRBJ2-1; 11 bases are shared with TRBD2. The CDR3 extends over 16 amino acids. CDR1 SSHAT and CDR2 FNYEAQ come from the germline V gene (reference sequence). Full variable domain (remainder filled in from reference TRBV7-7 and TRBJ2-1): GAGVSQSPRYKVTKRGQDVTLRCDPISSHATLYWYQQALGQGPEFLTYFNYEAQPDKSGLPSDRFSAERPEGSISTLTIQRTEQRDSAMYRCASSASLAGGMDEQFFGPGTRLTVL.